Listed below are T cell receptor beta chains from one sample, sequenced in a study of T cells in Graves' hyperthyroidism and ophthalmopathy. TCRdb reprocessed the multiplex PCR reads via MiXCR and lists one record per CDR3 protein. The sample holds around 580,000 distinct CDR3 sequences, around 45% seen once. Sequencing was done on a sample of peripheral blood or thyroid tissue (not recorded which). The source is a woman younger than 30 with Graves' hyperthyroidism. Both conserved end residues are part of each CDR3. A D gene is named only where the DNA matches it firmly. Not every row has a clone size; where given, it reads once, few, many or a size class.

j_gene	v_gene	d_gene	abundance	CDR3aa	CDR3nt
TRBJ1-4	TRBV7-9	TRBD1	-	CASSLTGVKLFF	TGTGCCAGCAGTCTGACAGGGGTGAAACTATTTTTT
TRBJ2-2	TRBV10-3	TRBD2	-	CAISDGRDTGELFF	TGTGCCATCAGTGATGGGAGGGATACCGGGGAGCTGTTTTTT
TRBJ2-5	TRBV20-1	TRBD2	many	CSAIPGLAGRKQETQYF	TGCAGTGCTATCCCGGGACTAGCGGGGCGCAAACAAGAGACCCAGTACTTC
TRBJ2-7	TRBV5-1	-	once	CASSLAGAARGYEQYF	TGCGCCAGCAGCTTGGCCGGAGCTGCCCGGGGCTACGAGCAGTACTTC
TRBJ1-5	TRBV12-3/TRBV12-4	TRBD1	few	CASSSFRTGATYSNQPQHF	TGTGCCAGCAGTTCGTTCCGGACAGGAGCCACTTATAGCAATCAGCCCCAGCATTTT
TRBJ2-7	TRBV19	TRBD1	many	CASSPDRATYEQYF	TGTGCCAGTAGTCCGGACAGGGCAACCTACGAGCAGTACTTC
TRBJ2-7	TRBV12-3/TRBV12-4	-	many	CASSYLGYEQYF	TGTGCCAGCAGTTATTTGGGTTACGAGCAGTACTTC
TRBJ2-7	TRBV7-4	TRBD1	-	CASSVGGGQGDKQYF	TGTGCCAGCAGCGTAGGAGGGGGACAGGGTGACAAGCAGTACTTC
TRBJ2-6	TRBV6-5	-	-	CASRGPTLGRSYSGANVLTF	TGTGCCAGCAGGGGCCCCACCCTGGGGAGGTCTTACTCTGGGGCCAACGTCCTGACTTTC
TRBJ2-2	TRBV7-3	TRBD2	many	CASYPGLMNTGELFF	TGTGCCAGCTACCCGGGACTAATGAACACCGGGGAGCTGTTTTTT
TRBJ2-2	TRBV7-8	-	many	CASSLDEGELFF	TGTGCCAGCAGCTTAGACGAAGGGGAGCTGTTTTTT
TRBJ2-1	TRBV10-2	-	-	CASSDGRDTGSNEQFF	TGCGCCAGCAGTGACGGCCGGGACACGGGGTCCAATGAGCAGTTCTTC
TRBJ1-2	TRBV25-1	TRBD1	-	CASSADPGQGYSHGYTF	TGTGCCAGCAGTGCCGACCCGGGACAGGGTTATTCGCATGGCTACACCTTC
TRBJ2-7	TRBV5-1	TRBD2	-	CASKLTSGSYSYEQYF	TGCGCCAGCAAATTGACTAGCGGGAGTTACTCCTACGAGCAGTACTTC
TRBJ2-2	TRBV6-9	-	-	CASSGVGGLFF	TGTGCCAGCAGTGGGGTCGGGGGGCTGTTTTTT
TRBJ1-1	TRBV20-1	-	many	CSAPQGVTNTEAFF	TGCAGTGCTCCCCAAGGGGTTACGAACACTGAAGCTTTCTTT
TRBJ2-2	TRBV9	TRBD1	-	CASSADRGQNGELFF	TGTGCCAGCAGCGCGGACAGGGGGCAGAACGGGGAGCTGTTTTTT
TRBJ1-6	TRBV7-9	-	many	CASSQQNSPLHF	TGTGCCAGCAGCCAACAGAATTCACCCCTCCACTTT
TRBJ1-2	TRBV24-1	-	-	CATSVLTQGYGYTF	TGTGCCACCAGTGTCCTGACCCAGGGCTATGGCTACACCTTC
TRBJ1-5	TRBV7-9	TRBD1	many	CASSLGSTGGINQPQHF	TGTGCCAGCAGCTTGGGGTCGACAGGGGGGATCAATCAGCCCCAGCATTTT
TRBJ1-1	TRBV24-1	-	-	CATSPSTGRSGDTEAFF	TGTGCCACCAGTCCGTCAACGGGGCGATCCGGGGACACTGAAGCTTTCTTT
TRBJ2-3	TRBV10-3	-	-	CTISESRGFDTQYF	TGTACCATCAGTGAGTCCCGAGGGTTTGATACGCAGTATTTT
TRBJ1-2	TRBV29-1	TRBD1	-	CSAPDRGPYDYTF	TGCAGCGCTCCGGACAGGGGGCCCTATGACTACACCTTC
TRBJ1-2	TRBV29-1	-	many	CSVDQGGPYGYTF	TGCAGCGTTGACCAGGGAGGGCCCTATGGCTACACCTTC
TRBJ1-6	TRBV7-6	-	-	CASRPPGTANSPLHF	TGTGCCAGCAGGCCTCCCGGGACCGCGAATTCACCCCTCCACTTT
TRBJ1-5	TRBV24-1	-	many	CATSDLGGSQPQHF	TGTGCCACCAGTGATTTGGGAGGGTCCCAGCCCCAGCATTTT
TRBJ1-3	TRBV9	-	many	CASSVKVGPSGNTIYF	TGTGCCAGCAGCGTAAAAGTAGGACCCTCTGGAAACACCATATATTTT
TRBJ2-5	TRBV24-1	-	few	CATSDRDNETQYF	TGTGCCACCAGTGACAGGGACAATGAGACCCAGTACTTC
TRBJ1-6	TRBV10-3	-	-	CAISDGGPLHF	TGTGCCATCAGTGACGGGGGACCCCTCCACTTT
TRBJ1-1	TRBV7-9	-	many	CASSSTQTNTEAFF	TGTGCCAGCAGCTCGACACAAACGAACACTGAAGCTTTCTTT
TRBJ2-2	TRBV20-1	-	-	CSADGELFF	TGCAGTGCCGACGGGGAGCTGTTTTTT
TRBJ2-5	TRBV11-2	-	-	CASSLSWVTGETQYF	TGTGCCAGCAGCTTATCATGGGTCACCGGGGAGACCCAGTACTTC
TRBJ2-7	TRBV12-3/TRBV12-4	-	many	CASSTLDWSYEQYF	TGTGCCAGCAGTACTTTGGACTGGTCCTACGAGCAGTACTTC
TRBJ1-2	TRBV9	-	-	CASSVREGPYTF	TGTGCCAGCAGCGTAAGGGAGGGGCCATACACCTTC
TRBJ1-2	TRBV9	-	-	CASSLAGSNPYGYTF	TGTGCCAGCAGCTTGGCGGGCTCCAATCCCTATGGCTACACCTTC
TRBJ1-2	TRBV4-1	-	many	CASSQVLGAYGYTF	TGCGCCAGCAGCCAAGTATTAGGCGCCTATGGCTACACCTTC
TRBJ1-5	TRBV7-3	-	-	CASSQLGSPQHF	TGTGCCAGCAGCCAGCTGGGCAGTCCCCAGCATTTT
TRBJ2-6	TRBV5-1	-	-	CASARGSSGANVLTF	TGCGCCAGCGCTAGGGGGAGCTCTGGGGCCAACGTCCTGACTTTC
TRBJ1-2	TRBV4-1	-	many	CASSQDPRASLGGYTF	TGCGCCAGCAGCCAAGACCCCCGGGCCTCCCTTGGTGGCTACACCTTC
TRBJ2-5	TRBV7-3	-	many	CASSHSGVGETQYF	TGTGCCAGCAGCCATTCAGGGGTAGGAGAGACCCAGTACTTC
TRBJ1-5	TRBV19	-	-	CASSEPREPQHF	TGTGCCAGTAGTGAACCTAGGGAGCCCCAGCATTTT
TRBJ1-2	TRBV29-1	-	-	CSVETGPAYGYTF	TGCAGCGTTGAAACAGGGCCAGCCTATGGCTACACCTTC
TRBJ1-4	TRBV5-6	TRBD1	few	CASSRLGTGKTTNEKLFF	TGTGCCAGCAGCCGACTAGGGACAGGGAAAACAACTAATGAAAAACTGTTTTTT
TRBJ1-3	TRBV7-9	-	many	CASSFLGQGRIGNTIYF	TGTGCCAGCAGCTTCCTCGGCCAGGGACGAATAGGAAACACCATATATTTT
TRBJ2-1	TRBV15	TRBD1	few	CATNSHDRGLLTEQFF	TGTGCCACCAATTCCCACGACAGGGGCCTCCTAACGGAGCAGTTCTTC
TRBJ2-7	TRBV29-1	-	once	CSVGGTYNEQYF	TGCAGCGTCGGTGGCACCTACAATGAGCAGTACTTC
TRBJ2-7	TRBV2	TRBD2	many	CASSGTRTSYEQYF	TGTGCCAGCAGTGGGACTAGGACCTCCTACGAGCAGTACTTC
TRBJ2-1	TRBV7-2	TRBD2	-	CASSSSGIKQFF	TGTGCCAGCAGCTCCAGCGGGATTAAGCAGTTCTTC
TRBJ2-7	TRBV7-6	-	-	CARPPTGLYEQYF	TGTGCTAGACCACCCACGGGGCTCTACGAGCAGTACTTC
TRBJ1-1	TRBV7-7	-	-	CASSLAQWDTGETEAFF	TGTGCCAGCAGCTTAGCACAGTGGGACACCGGGGAGACTGAAGCTTTCTTT
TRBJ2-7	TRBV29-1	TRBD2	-	CSLASGSTGEQYF	TGCAGCTTAGCTAGCGGGAGTACGGGGGAGCAGTACTTC
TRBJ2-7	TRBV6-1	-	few	CASNKGGLRIYEQYF	TGTGCCAGCAATAAAGGGGGGCTACGAATCTACGAGCAGTACTTC
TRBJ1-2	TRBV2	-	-	CASVDEEGALGYTF	TGTGCCAGCGTTGACGAGGAAGGGGCATTGGGCTACACCTTC
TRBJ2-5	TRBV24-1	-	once	CATSDRATEVGTQYF	TGTGCCACCAGTGACCGAGCGACGGAAGTGGGGACCCAGTACTTC
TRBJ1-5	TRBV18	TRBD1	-	CASSAAVRGPGYHSNQPQHF	TGTGCCAGCTCAGCAGCTGTCAGGGGGCCCGGATACCATAGCAATCAGCCCCAGCATTTT
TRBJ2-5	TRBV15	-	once	CATSSLGKEETQYF	TGTGCCACCAGCAGCTTGGGGAAAGAAGAGACCCAGTACTTC
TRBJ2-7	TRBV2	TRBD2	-	CASSNPGTSGSTNEQYF	TGTGCCAGCAGTAACCCCGGGACTAGCGGGAGTACAAACGAGCAGTACTTC
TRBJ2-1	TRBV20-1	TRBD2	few	CSAMTGLAGVDEQFF	TGCAGTGCCATGACGGGACTAGCGGGAGTCGATGAGCAGTTCTTC